The sequence of this TCR beta chain was determined in a study of T-cell memory formation after mild COVID-19. Findings and caveats of the study: Contracting CD4+ clones were located mainly in CM and EM, and CD8+ clones in EMRA.

TCRdb fed the 5' RACE reads into MiXCR, producing one record per CDR3 protein. The table lists roughly 300,000 distinct CDR3 sequences, approximately 14% of them singletons. V lost 6 bases and J lost 5, with 17 bases in between. CDR3 length equals 15 residues. The V gene's germline CDR1 is SGHNT and CDR2 YYREEE (reference sequence). This clonotype was counted between two and nine times. Its antigen is unidentified. The specimen sequenced was PBMCs or a T cell subset sorted from them (not recorded which). The receptor was isolated from a man younger than 35 who had mild COVID-19 (a few samples of this study predate the infection). Cell type and time point are not known. The chain has TRBV5-4 and TRBJ2-2, with D possibly being TRBD2 (6 bases). The CDR3 coding sequence is TGTGCCAGCACCCCCGGCGGGGAATGGACCGGGGAGCTGTTTTTT. Protein: CASTPGGEWTGELFF.